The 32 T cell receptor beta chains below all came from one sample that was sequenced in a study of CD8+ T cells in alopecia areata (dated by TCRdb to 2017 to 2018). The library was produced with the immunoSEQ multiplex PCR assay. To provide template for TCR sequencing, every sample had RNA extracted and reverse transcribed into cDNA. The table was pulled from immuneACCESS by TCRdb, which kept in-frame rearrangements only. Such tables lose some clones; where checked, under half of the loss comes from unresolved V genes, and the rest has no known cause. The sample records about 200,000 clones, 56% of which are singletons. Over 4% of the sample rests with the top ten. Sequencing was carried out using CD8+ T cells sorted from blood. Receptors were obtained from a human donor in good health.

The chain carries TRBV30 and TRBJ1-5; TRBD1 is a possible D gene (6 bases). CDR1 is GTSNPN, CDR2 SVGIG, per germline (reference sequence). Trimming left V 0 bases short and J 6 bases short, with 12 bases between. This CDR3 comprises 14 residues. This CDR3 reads CAWSVRGLGQPQHF. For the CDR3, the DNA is TGTGCCTGGAGTGTAAGGGGGTTAGGTCAGCCCCAGCATTTT.

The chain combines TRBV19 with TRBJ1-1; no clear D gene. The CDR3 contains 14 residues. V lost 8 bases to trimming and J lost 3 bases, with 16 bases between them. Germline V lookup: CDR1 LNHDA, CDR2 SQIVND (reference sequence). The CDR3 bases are TGTGCCAGTGGCGTGGGGAATTATTACACTGAAGCTTTCTTT. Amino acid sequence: CASGVGNYYTEAFF. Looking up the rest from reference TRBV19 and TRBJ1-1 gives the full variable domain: DGGITQSPKYLFRKEGQNVTLSCEQNLNHDAMYWYRQDPGQGLRLIYYSQIVNDFQKGDIAEGYSVSREKKESFPLTVTSAQKNPTAFYLCASGVGNYYTEAFFGQGTRLTVV.

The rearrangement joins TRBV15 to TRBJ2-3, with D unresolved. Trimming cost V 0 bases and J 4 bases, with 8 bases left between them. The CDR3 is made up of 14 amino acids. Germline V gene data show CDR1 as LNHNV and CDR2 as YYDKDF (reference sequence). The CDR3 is CATSRDWGSDTQYF. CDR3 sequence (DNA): TGTGCCACCAGCAGAGATTGGGGATCAGATACGCAGTATTTT. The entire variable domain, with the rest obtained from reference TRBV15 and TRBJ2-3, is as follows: DAMVIQNPRYQVTQFGKPVTLSCSQTLNHNVMYWYQQKSSQAPKLLFHYYDKDFNNEADTPDNFQSRRPNTSFCFLDIRSPGLGDTAMYLCATSRDWGSDTQYFGPGTRLTVL.

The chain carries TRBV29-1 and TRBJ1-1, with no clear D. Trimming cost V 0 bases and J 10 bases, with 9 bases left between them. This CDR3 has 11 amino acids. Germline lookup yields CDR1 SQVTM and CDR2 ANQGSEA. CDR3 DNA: TGCAGCGTTGAAGAGGAAGGTGGAGCTTTCTTT. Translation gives CSVEEEGGAFF.

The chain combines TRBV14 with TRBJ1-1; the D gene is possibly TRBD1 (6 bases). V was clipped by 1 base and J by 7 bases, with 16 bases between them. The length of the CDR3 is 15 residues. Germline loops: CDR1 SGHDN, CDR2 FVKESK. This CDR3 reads CASSQGIPGHIEAFF. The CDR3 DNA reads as TGTGCCAGCAGCCAAGGGATACCGGGACACATTGAAGCTTTCTTT.

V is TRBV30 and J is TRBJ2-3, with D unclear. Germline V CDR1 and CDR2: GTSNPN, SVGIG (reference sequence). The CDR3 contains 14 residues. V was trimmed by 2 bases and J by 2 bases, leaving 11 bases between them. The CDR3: CAWSHPGLTDTQYF. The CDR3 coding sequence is TGTGCCTGGAGTCACCCGGGCCTCACAGATACGCAGTATTTT.

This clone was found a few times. CDR3 nucleotide sequence: TGTGCTAGTGGTTTGGACCCCGCCGAGACCCAGTACTTC. Encoded protein: CASGLDPAETQYF. The J gene is TRBJ2-5, the V gene TRBV12-5; D is unresolved. The germline V and J ends were trimmed by 1 base and 5 bases, with 8 bases remaining between them. The CDR3 consists of 13 residues. The germline V gene has CDR1 LGHNT and CDR2 FRNRAP.

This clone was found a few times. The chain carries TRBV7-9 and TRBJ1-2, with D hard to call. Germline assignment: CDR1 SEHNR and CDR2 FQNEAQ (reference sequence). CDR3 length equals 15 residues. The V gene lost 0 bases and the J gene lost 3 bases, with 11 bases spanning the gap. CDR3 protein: CASSLALADYYGYTF. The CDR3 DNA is TGTGCCAGCAGCTTAGCGCTGGCGGATTACTATGGCTACACCTTC. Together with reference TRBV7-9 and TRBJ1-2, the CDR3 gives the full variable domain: DTGVSQNPRHKITKRGQNVTFRCDPISEHNRLYWYRQTLGQGPEFLTYFQNEAQLEKSRLLSDRFSAERPKGSFSTLEIQRTEQGDSAMYLCASSLALADYYGYTFGSGTRLTVV.

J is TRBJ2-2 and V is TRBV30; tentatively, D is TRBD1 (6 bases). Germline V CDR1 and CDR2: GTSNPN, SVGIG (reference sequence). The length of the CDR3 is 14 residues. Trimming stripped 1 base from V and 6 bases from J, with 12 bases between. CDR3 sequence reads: CAWSETGLAGELFF. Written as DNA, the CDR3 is TGTGCCTGGAGTGAGACAGGTCTGGCCGGGGAGCTGTTTTTT.

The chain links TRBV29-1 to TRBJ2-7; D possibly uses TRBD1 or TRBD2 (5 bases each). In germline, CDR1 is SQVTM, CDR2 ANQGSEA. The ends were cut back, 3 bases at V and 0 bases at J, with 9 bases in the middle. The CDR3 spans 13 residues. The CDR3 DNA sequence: TGCAGCGTTGAGGGACCCGTCTCCTACGAGCAGTACTTC. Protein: CSVEGPVSYEQYF.

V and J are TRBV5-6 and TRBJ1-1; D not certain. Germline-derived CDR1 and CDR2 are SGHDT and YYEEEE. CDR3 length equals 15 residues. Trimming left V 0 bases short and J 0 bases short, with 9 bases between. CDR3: CASSLGGNMNTEAFF. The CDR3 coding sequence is TGTGCCAGCAGCTTGGGAGGGAATATGAACACTGAAGCTTTCTTT.

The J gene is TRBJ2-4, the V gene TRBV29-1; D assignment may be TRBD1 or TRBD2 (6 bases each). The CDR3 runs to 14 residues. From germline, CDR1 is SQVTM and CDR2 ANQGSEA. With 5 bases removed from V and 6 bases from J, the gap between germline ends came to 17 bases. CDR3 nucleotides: TGCAGCGTTCTTGTTCTAGGAGGGGGAAACATTCAGTACTTC. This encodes CSVLVLGGGNIQYF.

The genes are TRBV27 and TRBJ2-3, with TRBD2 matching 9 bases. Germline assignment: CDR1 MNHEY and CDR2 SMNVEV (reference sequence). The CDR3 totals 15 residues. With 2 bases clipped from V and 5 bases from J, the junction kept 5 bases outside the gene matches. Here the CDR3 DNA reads TGTGCCAGCAGTTTAATACGCGGGGGGGAAGATACGCAGTATTTT. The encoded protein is CASSLIRGGEDTQYF.

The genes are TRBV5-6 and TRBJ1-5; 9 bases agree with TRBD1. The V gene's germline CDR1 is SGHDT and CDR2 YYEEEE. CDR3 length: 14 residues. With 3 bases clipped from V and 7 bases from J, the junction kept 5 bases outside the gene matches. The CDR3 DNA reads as TGTGCCAGCAGCTCGACAGGGGGTGTACAGCCCCAGCATTTT. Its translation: CASSSTGGVQPQHF.

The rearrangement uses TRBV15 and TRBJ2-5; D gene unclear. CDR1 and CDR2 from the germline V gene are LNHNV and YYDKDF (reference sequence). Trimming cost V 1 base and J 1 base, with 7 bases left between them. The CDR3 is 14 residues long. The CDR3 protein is CATSRGYLQETQYF. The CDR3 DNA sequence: TGTGCCACCAGCAGAGGTTACCTCCAAGAGACCCAGTACTTC.

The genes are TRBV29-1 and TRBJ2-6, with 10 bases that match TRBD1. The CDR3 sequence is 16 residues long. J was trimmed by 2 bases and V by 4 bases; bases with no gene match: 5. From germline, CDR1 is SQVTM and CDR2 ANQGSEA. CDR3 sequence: CSVAGTGVAGANVLTF. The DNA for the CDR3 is TGCAGCGTTGCCGGGACAGGGGTGGCTGGGGCCAACGTCCTGACTTTC. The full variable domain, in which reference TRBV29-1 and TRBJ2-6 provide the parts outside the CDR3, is SAVISQKPSRDICQRGTSLTIQCQVDSQVTMMFWYRQQPGQSLTLIATANQGSEATYESGFVIDKFPISRPNLTFSTLTVSNMSPEDSSIYLCSVAGTGVAGANVLTFGAGSRLTVL.

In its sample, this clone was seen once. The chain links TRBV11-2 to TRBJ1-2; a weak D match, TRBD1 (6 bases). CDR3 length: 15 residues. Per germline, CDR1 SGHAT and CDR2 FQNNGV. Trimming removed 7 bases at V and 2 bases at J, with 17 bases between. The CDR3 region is CASNPLYQGNYGYTF. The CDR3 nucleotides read TGTGCCAGCAATCCTCTATACCAGGGGAACTATGGCTACACCTTC.

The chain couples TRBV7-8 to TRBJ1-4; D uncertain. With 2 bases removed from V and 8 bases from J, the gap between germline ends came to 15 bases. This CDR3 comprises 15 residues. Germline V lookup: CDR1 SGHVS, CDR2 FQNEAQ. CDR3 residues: CASSLYGGVGEKLFF. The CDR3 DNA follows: TGTGCCAGCAGCTTATATGGTGGGGTAGGGGAAAAACTGTTTTTT.

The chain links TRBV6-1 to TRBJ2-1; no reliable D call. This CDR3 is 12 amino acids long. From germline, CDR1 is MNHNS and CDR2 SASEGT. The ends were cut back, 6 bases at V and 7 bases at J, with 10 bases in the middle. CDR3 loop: CASRVQLNEQFF. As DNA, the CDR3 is TGTGCCAGCAGGGTACAGCTTAATGAGCAGTTCTTC.

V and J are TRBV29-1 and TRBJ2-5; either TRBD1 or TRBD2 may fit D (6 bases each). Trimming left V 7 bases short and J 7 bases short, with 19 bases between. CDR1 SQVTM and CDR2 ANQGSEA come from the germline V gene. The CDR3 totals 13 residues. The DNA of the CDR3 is TGCAGCGAAGGGGGGCTAGCGACGGGGACCCAGTACTTC. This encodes CSEGGLATGTQYF.

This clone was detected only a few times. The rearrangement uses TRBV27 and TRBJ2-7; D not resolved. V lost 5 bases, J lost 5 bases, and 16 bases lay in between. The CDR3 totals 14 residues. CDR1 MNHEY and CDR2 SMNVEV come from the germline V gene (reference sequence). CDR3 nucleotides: TGTGCCAGCAGTACCCGGGCCTCCTATCACGAGCAGTACTTC. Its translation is CASSTRASYHEQYF.

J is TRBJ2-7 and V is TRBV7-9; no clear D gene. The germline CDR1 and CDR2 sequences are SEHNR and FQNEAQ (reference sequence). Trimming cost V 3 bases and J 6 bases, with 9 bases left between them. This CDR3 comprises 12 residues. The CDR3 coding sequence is TGTGCCAGCAGCTTTCCCTCCCTCGAGCAGTACTTC. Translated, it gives CASSFPSLEQYF.

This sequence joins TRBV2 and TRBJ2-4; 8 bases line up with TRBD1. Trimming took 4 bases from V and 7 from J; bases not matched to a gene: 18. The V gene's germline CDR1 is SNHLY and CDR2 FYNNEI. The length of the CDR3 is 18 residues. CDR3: CASSGLGQESPSWNIQYF. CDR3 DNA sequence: TGTGCCAGCAGTGGCCTGGGACAGGAATCCCCCAGTTGGAACATTCAGTACTTC.

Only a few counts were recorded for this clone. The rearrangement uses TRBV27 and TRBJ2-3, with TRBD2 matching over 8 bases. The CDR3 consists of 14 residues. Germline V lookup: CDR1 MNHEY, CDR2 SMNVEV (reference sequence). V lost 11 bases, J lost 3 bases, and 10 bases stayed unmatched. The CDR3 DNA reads TGTGCCGCGGTGGCGGGGGGACCTACAGATACGCAGTATTTT. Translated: CAAVAGGPTDTQYF.

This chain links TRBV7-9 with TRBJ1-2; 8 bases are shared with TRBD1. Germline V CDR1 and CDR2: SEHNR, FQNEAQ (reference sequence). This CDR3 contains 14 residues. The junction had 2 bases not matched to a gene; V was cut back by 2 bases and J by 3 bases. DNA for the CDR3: TGTGCCAGCAGCTTAACGACAGGGGACTATGGCTACACCTTC. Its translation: CASSLTTGDYGYTF.

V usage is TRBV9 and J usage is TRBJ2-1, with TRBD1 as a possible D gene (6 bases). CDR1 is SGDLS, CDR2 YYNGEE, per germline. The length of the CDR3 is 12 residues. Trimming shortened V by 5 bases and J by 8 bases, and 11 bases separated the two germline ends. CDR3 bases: TGTGCCAGCAGTGGGACACCCGATGAGCAGTTCTTC. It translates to CASSGTPDEQFF.

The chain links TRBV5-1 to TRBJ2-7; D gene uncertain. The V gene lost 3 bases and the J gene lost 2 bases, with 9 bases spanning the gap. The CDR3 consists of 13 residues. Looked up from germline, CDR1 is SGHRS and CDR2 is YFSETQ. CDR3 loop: CASSSPDTYEQYF. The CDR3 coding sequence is TGCGCCAGCAGCTCCCCTGACACCTACGAGCAGTACTTC.

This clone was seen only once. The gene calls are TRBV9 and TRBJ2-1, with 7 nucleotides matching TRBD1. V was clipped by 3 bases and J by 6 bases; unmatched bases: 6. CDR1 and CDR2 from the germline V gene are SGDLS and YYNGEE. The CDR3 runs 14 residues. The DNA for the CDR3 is TGTGCCAGCAGCGACATAAACAGGGGCAATGAGCAGTTCTTC. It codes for CASSDINRGNEQFF. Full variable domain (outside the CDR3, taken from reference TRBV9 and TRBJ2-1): DSGVTQTPKHLITATGQRVTLRCSPRSGDLSVYWYQQSLDQGLQFLIQYYNGEERAKGNILERFSAQQFPDLHSELNLSSLELGDSALYFCASSDINRGNEQFFGPGTRLTVL.

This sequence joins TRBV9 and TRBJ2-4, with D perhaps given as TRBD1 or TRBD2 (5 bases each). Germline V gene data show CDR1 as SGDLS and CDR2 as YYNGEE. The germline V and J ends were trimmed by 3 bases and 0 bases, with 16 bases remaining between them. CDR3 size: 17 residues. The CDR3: CASSASPRDLAKNIQYF. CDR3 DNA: TGTGCCAGCAGCGCTAGCCCCAGGGATCTAGCCAAAAACATTCAGTACTTC.

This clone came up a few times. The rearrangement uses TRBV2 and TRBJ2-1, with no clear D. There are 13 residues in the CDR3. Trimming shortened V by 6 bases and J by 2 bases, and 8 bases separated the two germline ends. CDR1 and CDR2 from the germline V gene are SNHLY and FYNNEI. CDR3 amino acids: CASRPETYNEQFF. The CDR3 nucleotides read TGTGCCAGCAGGCCGGAGACCTACAATGAGCAGTTCTTC.

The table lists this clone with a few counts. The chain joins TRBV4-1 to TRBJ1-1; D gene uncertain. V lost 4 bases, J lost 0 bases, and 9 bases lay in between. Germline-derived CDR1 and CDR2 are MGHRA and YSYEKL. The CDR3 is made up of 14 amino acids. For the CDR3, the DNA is TGCGCCAGCAGCCCGCATGGGCTGAACACTGAAGCTTTCTTT. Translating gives CASSPHGLNTEAFF.

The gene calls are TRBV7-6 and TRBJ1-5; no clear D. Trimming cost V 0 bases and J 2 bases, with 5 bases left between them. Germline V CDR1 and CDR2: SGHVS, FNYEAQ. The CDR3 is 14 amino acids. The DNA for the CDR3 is TGTGCCAGCAGCTTAGCTGAAGGCAATCAGCCCCAGCATTTT. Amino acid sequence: CASSLAEGNQPQHF.